This T cell receptor (beta chain) was sequenced during a study of cytomegalovirus exposure and HLA in healthy donors. Study-wide context: The approximately 670 first-cohort repertoires and the roughly 120 validation repertoires shared the same platform, a later analysis reported.

Here immunoSEQ multiplex PCR was the method, and the copy in TCRdb shows in-frame clones only, minus some. The table lists 120,000 or so clones, approximately 85% of them singletons. Note on this clone: Its antigen is still unknown.

This CDR3 is built from 17 residues. V lost 5 bases to trimming and J lost 4 bases; unmatched junction nucleotides: 14. CDR1 and CDR2 from the germline V gene are SGHRS and YFSETQ. Study-wide results and limits: Most TCR sequences were seen very rarely across donors, but some public TCRs occurred in many. One later analysis, an examination of the 100 to 150 validation repertoires, found that first-cohort TCR clusters tended to co-occur in them. CMV antigen specificity was confirmed in vitro for a few CMV-associated chains.

The sample consisted of PBMCs. The rearrangement joins TRBV5-1 to TRBJ1-1; 10 bases align to TRBD1. This sequence originates from a man between 18 and 35 years old in good health and CMV-seronegative. The CDR3 loop reads CASSPRQGAPYGTEAFF. The CDR3 DNA is TGCGCCAGCAGTCCGCGACAGGGGGCTCCCTATGGCACTGAAGCTTTCTTT.